This T cell receptor (beta chain) originates from a study of blood T cell repertoires in COVID-19. The method was immunoSEQ multiplex PCR; TCRdb's version includes in-frame clones alone and lacks a portion of them. This table has fewer than 350,000 clones, approximately 91% appearing once. This clone has just one count. Donors were grouped by their self-reported clinical history. The CDR3 runs to 15 residues. Looked up from germline, CDR1 is SGHVS and CDR2 is FNYEAQ. The V end was cut by 1 base, the J end by 0 bases, with 10 bases between. The sequenced sample consisted of PBMCs or T cells enriched from blood (not recorded which). J is TRBJ2-7 and V is TRBV7-6, with D perhaps TRBD1 (6 bases). The sequence was collected from a woman in her forties with acute COVID-19. Here the CDR3 DNA reads TGTGCCAGCAGCTTAGAGGGGACACCCTCCTACGAGCAGTACTTC. The encoded protein is CASSLEGTPSYEQYF. The whole variable domain, filled in from reference TRBV7-6 and TRBJ2-7, reads GAGVSQSPRYKVTKRGQDVALRCDPISGHVSLYWYRQALGQGPEFLTYFNYEAQQDKSGLPNDRFSAERPEGSISTLTIQRTEQRDSAMYRCASSLEGTPSYEQYFGPGTRLTVT.